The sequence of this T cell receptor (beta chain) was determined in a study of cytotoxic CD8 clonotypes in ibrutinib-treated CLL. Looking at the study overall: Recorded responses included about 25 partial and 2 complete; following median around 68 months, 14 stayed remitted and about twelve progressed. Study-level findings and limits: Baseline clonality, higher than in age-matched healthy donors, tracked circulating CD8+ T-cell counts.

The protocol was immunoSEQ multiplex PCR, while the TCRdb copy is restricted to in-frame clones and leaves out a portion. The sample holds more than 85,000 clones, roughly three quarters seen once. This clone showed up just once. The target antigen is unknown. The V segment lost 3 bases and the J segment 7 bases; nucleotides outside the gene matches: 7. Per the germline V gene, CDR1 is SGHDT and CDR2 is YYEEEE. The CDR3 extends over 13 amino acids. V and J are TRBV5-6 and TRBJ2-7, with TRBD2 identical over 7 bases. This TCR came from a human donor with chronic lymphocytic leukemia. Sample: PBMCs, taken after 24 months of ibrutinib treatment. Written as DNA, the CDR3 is TGTGCCAGCAGCTCCTCACTAGCGAGGGAGCAGTACTTC. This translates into CASSSSLAREQYF. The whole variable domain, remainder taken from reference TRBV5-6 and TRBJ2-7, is DAGVTQSPTHLIKTRGQQVTLRCSPKSGHDTVSWYQQALGQGPQFIFQYYEEEERQRGNFPDRFSGHQFPNYSSELNVNALLLGDSALYLCASSSSLAREQYFGPGTRLTVT.